The rows below give T cell receptor beta chains drawn from one sample of a study of T-cell reconstitution after alpha-beta-depleted transplantation in children. TCRdb recomputed calls from the PCR reads with MiXCR, one row per CDR3 protein. Among hundreds of thousands of distinct CDR3 sequences listed, 13% were seen once. The starting material was PBMCs, mostly from graft donor cells, obtained 360 days after TCRalphabeta/CD19-depleted stem cell transplant. These receptors came from a male patient younger than 18 who had a stem cell transplant for acute myeloid leukemia, so the T cells may come from the graft donor. Each CDR3 is given with its conserved first and last residue. A D gene is named only where the DNA matches it firmly. The size field is filled for only some rows; it gives once, few, many or a size class.

CDR3 DNA | CDR3 protein | J gene | D gene | clone size | V gene
TGTGCCAGCAGTTTACCGGGACAGGTCAATCAGCCCCAGCATTTT | CASSLPGQVNQPQHF | TRBJ1-5 | TRBD1 | . | TRBV28
TGTGCCTGGAGTGGGGGGGTGGGGGAGCAGTACTTC | CAWSGGVGEQYF | TRBJ2-7 | . | few | TRBV30
TGCAGCGTTCTTAGCGGGACCTCCTACGAGCAGTACTTC | CSVLSGTSYEQYF | TRBJ2-7 | TRBD2 | many | TRBV29-1
TGCAGCGTTGAAATGGGGGCTAGCGGGAGGACCTACAATGAGCAGTTCTTC | CSVEMGASGRTYNEQFF | TRBJ2-1 | TRBD2 | many | TRBV29-1
TGTGCCAGCAGCTTGGTGAGGGGACAGGGTAACAATGAGCAGTTCTTC | CASSLVRGQGNNEQFF | TRBJ2-1 | TRBD1 | many | TRBV7-8
TGCAGTGCTAGAGACGCAAGCCCCTACGAGCAGTACTTC | CSARDASPYEQYF | TRBJ2-7 | . | . | TRBV20-1
TGTGCCAGCAGCCCCGGCCCTCTCCCCACAGATACGCAGTATTTT | CASSPGPLPTDTQYF | TRBJ2-3 | . | few | TRBV2
TGCAGCGTCGTGCCCGGGACCCAATTCGCCTATGGCTACACCTTC | CSVVPGTQFAYGYTF | TRBJ1-2 | . | many | TRBV29-1
TGCGCCAGCAGTGATCGGGCTAACTATGGCTACACCTTC | CASSDRANYGYTF | TRBJ1-2 | . | few | TRBV10-1
TGTACCAGCAGCCCAGGGGGGGTAATGCAGTTCTTC | CTSSPGGVMQFF | TRBJ2-1 | . | . | TRBV12-3/TRBV12-4
TGTGCCAGCAGCTTAGCTGTCAGGGGGGGAGAGACCCAGTACTTC | CASSLAVRGGETQYF | TRBJ2-5 | . | many | TRBV7-8
TGTGCCAGCAGCGCCCCGATGTATGGCAATGAGCAGTTCTTC | CASSAPMYGNEQFF | TRBJ2-1 | . | . | TRBV21-1
TGTGCCAGCAGCGCCTCGCTACAGGGGAGTTTGGAAAAACTGTTTTTT | CASSASLQGSLEKLFF | TRBJ1-4 | TRBD1 | . | TRBV7-3
TGTGCCAGCAGCGGGGGACTACCGAACACCGGGGAGCTGTTTTTT | CASSGGLPNTGELFF | TRBJ2-2 | TRBD2 | few | TRBV5-8
TGTGCCAGCAGCTTAGTGGGGCGTCACCAAGAGACCCAGTACTTC | CASSLVGRHQETQYF | TRBJ2-5 | . | many | TRBV7-6
TGTGCCAGCAGCTTAGCTTCGGCGGGAGACAGGAGACCTCTCACTGAAGCTTTCTTT | CASSLASAGDRRPLTEAFF | TRBJ1-1 | . | . | TRBV7-2
TGTGCCAGCAGCCAAGATGCGGCGGTCAATGAGCAGTTCTTC | CASSQDAAVNEQFF | TRBJ2-1 | . | . | TRBV3-1
TGTTCCAGCAGCTTAGGGGCCGGGGAGCTGTTTTTT | CSSSLGAGELFF | TRBJ2-2 | . | few | TRBV7-6